This T cell receptor (beta chain) originates from a study of T cells after yellow fever vaccination. Across the whole study: Investigators sorted EM, EMRA, CM and Tscm memory subsets, relying on CD3, CD45RA, CCR7 and CD95.

Broader study findings: Reappearance after the booster was seen for most primary-vaccination clones, at 96% CD4 and more than 80% CD8.

One entry per CDR3 protein results from TCRdb running MiXCR on the 5' RACE reads. The data hold 20,000 to 30,000 distinct CDR3 sequences, with approximately 4.9% observed a single time. This clonotype was picked up many times. Germline V gene sequence: CDR1 MNHEY, CDR2 SVGAGI. CDR3 size: 13 residues. V lost 5 bases, J lost 4 bases, and 3 bases stayed unmatched. The genes are TRBV6-5 and TRBJ2-7, with 9 nucleotides matching TRBD1. Sequences were derived from PBMCs, either bulk or a sorted T-cell subset (CD4+, CD8+, memory, or dextramer-sorted; not recorded which), sampled on the day of the yellow fever booster vaccination. The sequence derives from a man between 18 and 35 years old who received the YFV17D yellow fever vaccine. The CDR3 DNA follows: TGTGCCAGCAGTCACGGACAGGGGTACGAGCAGTACTTC. It codes for CASSHGQGYEQYF.